These 17 T cell receptor beta chains share one sample of origin, sequenced in a study of glioma-infiltrating T cells. TCR alpha and beta CDR3 regions were amplified from RNA using iRepertoire nested multiplex PCR. Each CDR3 protein is one row after TCRdb ran MiXCR on the multiplex PCR reads. The profile shows 90,000 to 110,000 distinct CDR3 sequences, less than 30% of them singletons. The sample comprised glioma tissue, nonneoplastic brain tissue, or PBMCs (not recorded which). These receptors originate from a human donor with low-grade glioma or glioblastoma, undergoing nonglioma brain surgery, or in good health (not recorded which).

This chain joins TRBV20-1 and TRBJ2-1, with TRBD2 identical over 10 bases. The trim removed 1 base at V and 0 bases at J, leaving 15 bases unmatched. Germline V gene data show CDR1 as DFQATT and CDR2 as SNEGSKA (reference sequence). This CDR3 has 20 amino acids. CDR3 nucleotide sequence: TGCAGTGCTAGAGCCATGAACAGCGGGAGGGGCCGAAGCTCCTACAATGAGCAGTTCTTC. Translating gives CSARAMNSGRGRSSYNEQFF.

This chain connects TRBV27 to TRBJ2-6; TRBD1 matches at 7 bases. The CDR3 contains 16 residues. The germline CDR1 and CDR2 sequences are MNHEY and SMNVEV (reference sequence). This chain's CDR3 is CTTVKDRNSGANVLTF. CDR3 in DNA: TGTACCACCGTAAAGGACAGGAACTCTGGGGCCAACGTCCTGACTTTC.

This clonotype occurred many times. The chain uses TRBV27 and TRBJ2-1; 7 positions agree with TRBD1. This CDR3 has 16 amino acids. V lost 1 base to trimming and J lost 10 bases; unmatched junction nucleotides: 13. From germline, CDR1 is MNHEY and CDR2 SMNVEV (reference sequence). Written as DNA, the CDR3 is TGTGCCAGCAGTTTATTCGGCACAGGGGTAGGTGGGGAGCAGTTCTTC. Translated: CASSLFGTGVGGEQFF.

J is TRBJ2-7 and V is TRBV29-1; 7 positions agree with TRBD1. Germline values: CDR1 SQVTM, CDR2 ANQGSEA. This CDR3 region has 13 residues. After removal of 5 bases from V and 2 bases from J, the junction contained 6 bases not matched to a gene. This chain's CDR3 is CSVHSGTAYEQYF. In DNA, the CDR3 is TGCAGCGTTCATTCCGGGACAGCCTACGAGCAGTACTTC.

A word on this clonotype: A junction boundary mismatches the germline segment, possibly from a read error. J is TRBJ2-1 and V is TRBV5-1; 7 nucleotides align to TRBD2. Germline assignment: CDR1 SGHRS and CDR2 YFSETQ. The CDR3 is made up of 15 amino acids. CDR3 amino acids: CPSSRGAGPADEQFF. The CDR3 DNA reads as TGCCCCAGCAGCCGGGGAGCGGGACCCGCCGATGAGCAGTTCTTC.

This clonotype was counted many times. As DNA, the CDR3 is TGTGCCAGCAGCGTACAGGGGCCGGACACTGAAGCTTTCTTT. As protein: CASSVQGPDTEAFF. This chain connects TRBV9 to TRBJ1-1; tentative D call: TRBD1 (6 bases). Deletions cut 1 base from V and 3 bases from J, with 10 bases between. CDR3 size: 14 residues. Germline V gives CDR1 SGDLS, CDR2 YYNGEE.

In this sample, this clonotype turned up many times. This chain joins TRBV19 and TRBJ2-7, with 7 bases matching TRBD1. Trimming cost V 5 bases and J 0 bases; bases outside gene matches: 4. This CDR3 spans 14 amino acids. Germline V gives CDR1 LNHDA, CDR2 SQIVND (reference sequence). The CDR3 here is CASSPTGISYEQYF. The CDR3, as DNA: TGTGCCAGTAGTCCGACAGGGATCTCCTACGAGCAGTACTTC. The whole variable domain, filled in from reference TRBV19 and TRBJ2-7, reads DGGITQSPKYLFRKEGQNVTLSCEQNLNHDAMYWYRQDPGQGLRLIYYSQIVNDFQKGDIAEGYSVSREKKESFPLTVTSAQKNPTAFYLCASSPTGISYEQYFGPGTRLTVT.

This clonotype was counted many times. This chain connects TRBV20-1 to TRBJ2-3; 9 bases line up with TRBD2. Germline lookup yields CDR1 DFQATT and CDR2 SNEGSKA (reference sequence). CDR3 length: 15 amino acids. J gave up 0 bases and V 4 bases, and 5 bases lay outside the gene matches. The CDR3 nucleotides read TGCAGTGCTATAGTGCGGGAGGGAAGCACAGATACGCAGTATTTT. Residues: CSAIVREGSTDTQYF.

This clonotype was seen once. This chain links TRBV7-9 with TRBJ1-1, with no clear D. This CDR3 has 13 amino acids. The germline V gene encodes CDR1 SEHNR and CDR2 FQNEAQ (reference sequence). The germline V and J ends were trimmed by 0 bases and 9 bases, with 11 bases remaining between them. CDR3 sequence: CASSLASVLKAFF. Written as DNA, the CDR3 is TGTGCCAGCAGCTTAGCCTCGGTTCTTAAAGCTTTCTTT.

This clonotype was seen many times. The genes are TRBV10-3 and TRBJ2-3, with a tentative D call TRBD1 (5 bases). Trimming stripped 0 bases from V and 2 bases from J, with 12 bases between. The germline V gene encodes CDR1 ENHRY and CDR2 SYGVKD. The CDR3 totals 16 residues. This CDR3 reads CAISESGRALTDTQYF. CDR3 sequence (DNA): TGTGCCATCAGTGAGTCGGGCAGGGCGCTCACAGATACGCAGTATTTT.

The chain combines TRBV29-1 with TRBJ1-5; no firm D call. The V gene's germline CDR1 is SQVTM and CDR2 ANQGSEA. V lost 5 bases, J lost 2 bases, and 7 bases lay in between. This CDR3 is 12 amino acids long. The CDR3 sequence: CSVSEGNQPQHF. For the CDR3, the DNA is TGCAGCGTTTCCGAGGGCAATCAGCCCCAGCATTTT.

The chain recombines TRBV2 with TRBJ1-1; D not certain. Germline V lookup: CDR1 SNHLY, CDR2 FYNNEI. This CDR3 is 13 amino acids long. CDR3: CASWSVKNTEAFF. The CDR3 DNA sequence: TGTGCAAGTTGGTCGGTTAAGAACACTGAAGCTTTCTTT.

This clonotype was picked up many times. This chain joins TRBV10-3 and TRBJ1-5; D is ambiguous. The CDR3 sequence is 13 residues long. V gave up 8 bases and J gave up 3 bases, with 11 bases separating them. Germline V gives CDR1 ENHRY, CDR2 SYGVKD. CDR3 nucleotide sequence: TGTGCCATCTCGGCTAGCGACAATCAGCCCCAGCATTTT. Translated, it gives CAISASDNQPQHF.

This clonotype was seen at least ten times. The V gene is TRBV20-1, the J gene TRBJ2-7; the D gene is possibly TRBD2 (5 bases). There are 14 residues in the CDR3. With 1 base removed from V and 2 bases from J, the gap between germline ends came to 12 bases. Looked up from germline, CDR1 is DFQATT and CDR2 is SNEGSKA (reference sequence). CDR3 protein: CSARGEGRTYEQYF. CDR3 bases: TGCAGTGCTAGAGGCGAGGGCAGGACCTACGAGCAGTACTTC.

This clonotype was detected ten times or more. The gene calls are TRBV6-2 or TRBV6-3 and TRBJ1-1, with D hard to call. V lost 4 bases and J 3 bases, leaving 6 bases between the germline ends. The length of the CDR3 is 12 residues. Germline CDR1 MNHEY, CDR2 SVGEGT. CDR3 bases: TGTGCCAGCAGTTCCGGTTACACTGAAGCTTTCTTT. Amino acids: CASSSGYTEAFF.

This clonotype was seen many times. The rearrangement joins TRBV7-8 to TRBJ2-3; D is uncertain. V lost 2 bases and J lost 1, with 10 bases in between. The length of the CDR3 is 15 residues. CDR1 and CDR2 from the germline V gene are SGHVS and FQNEAQ. DNA for the CDR3: TGTGCCAGCAGCTTACAGGTCAGAGGCACAGATACGCAGTATTTT. Translating it yields CASSLQVRGTDTQYF.

This clonotype has at least ten counts. The chain combines TRBV5-1 with TRBJ2-1; no definite D call. CDR3 size: 11 residues. CDR1 is SGHRS and CDR2 is YFSETQ in the germline V gene. Trimming left V 2 bases short and J 8 bases short, with 5 bases between. The CDR3, as DNA: TGCGCCAGCAGCTTCTTCGATGAGCAGTTCTTC. Amino acids: CASSFFDEQFF. Full variable domain (outside the CDR3, taken from reference TRBV5-1 and TRBJ2-1): KAGVTQTPRYLIKTRGQQVTLSCSPISGHRSVSWYQQTPGQGLQFLFEYFSETQRNKGNFPGRFSGRQFSNSRSEMNVSTLELGDSALYLCASSFFDEQFFGPGTRLTVL.